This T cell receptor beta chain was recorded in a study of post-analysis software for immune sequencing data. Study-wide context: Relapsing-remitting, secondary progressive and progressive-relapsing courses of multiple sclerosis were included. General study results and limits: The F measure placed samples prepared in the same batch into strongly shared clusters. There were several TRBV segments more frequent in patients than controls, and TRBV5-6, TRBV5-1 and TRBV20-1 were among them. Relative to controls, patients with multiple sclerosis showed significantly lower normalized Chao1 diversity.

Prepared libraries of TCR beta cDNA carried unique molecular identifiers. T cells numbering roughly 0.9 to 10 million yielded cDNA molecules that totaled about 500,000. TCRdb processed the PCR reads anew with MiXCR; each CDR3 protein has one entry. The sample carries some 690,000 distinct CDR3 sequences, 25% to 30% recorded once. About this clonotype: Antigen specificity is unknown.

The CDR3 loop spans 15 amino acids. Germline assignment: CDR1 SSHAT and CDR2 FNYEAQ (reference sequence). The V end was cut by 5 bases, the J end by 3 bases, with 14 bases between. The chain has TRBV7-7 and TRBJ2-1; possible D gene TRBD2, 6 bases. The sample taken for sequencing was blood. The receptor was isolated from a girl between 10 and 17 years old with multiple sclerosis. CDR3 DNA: TGTGCCAGCAGCCCCGGGAGTGCGTACTACAATGAGCAGTTCTTC. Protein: CASSPGSAYYNEQFF.